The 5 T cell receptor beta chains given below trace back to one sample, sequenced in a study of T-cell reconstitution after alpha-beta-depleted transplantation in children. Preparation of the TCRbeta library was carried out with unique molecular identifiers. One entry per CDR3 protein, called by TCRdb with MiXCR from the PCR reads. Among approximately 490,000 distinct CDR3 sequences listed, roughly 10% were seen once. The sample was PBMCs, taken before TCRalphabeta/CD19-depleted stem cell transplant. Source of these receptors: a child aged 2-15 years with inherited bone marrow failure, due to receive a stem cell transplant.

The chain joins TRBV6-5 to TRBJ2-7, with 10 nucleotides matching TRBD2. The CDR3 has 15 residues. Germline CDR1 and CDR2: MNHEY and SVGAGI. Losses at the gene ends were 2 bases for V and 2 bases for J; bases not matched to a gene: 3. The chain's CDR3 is CASSYGAGGPYEQYF. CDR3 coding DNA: TGTGCCAGCAGTTACGGAGCGGGAGGGCCCTACGAGCAGTACTTC.

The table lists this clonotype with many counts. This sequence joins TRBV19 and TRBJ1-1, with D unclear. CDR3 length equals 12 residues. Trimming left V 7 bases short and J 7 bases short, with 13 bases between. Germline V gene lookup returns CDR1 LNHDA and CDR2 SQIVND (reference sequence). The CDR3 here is CASTLGLGEAFF. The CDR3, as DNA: TGTGCCAGTACCCTGGGGTTGGGTGAAGCTTTCTTT.

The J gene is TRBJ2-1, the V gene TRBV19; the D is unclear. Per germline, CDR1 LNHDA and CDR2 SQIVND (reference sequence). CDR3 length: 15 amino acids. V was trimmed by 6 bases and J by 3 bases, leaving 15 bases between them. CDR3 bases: TGTGCCAGTAGCGTCCCAGCTCCTGACTACAATGAGCAGTTCTTC. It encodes CASSVPAPDYNEQFF.

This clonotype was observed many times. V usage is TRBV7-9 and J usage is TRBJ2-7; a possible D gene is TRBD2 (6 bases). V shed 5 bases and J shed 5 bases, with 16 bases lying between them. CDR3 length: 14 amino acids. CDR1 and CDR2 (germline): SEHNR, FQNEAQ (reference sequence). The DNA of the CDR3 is TGTGCCAGCAGCCCCGGGACTCAAGTCCACGAGCAGTACTTC. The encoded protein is CASSPGTQVHEQYF.

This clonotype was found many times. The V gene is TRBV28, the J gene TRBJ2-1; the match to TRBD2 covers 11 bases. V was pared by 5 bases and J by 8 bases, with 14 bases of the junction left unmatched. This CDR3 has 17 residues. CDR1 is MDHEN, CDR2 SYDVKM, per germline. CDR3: CASSPYPLAGGFYEQFF. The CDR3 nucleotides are TGTGCCAGCAGTCCTTACCCTCTAGCGGGAGGATTCTATGAGCAGTTCTTC.